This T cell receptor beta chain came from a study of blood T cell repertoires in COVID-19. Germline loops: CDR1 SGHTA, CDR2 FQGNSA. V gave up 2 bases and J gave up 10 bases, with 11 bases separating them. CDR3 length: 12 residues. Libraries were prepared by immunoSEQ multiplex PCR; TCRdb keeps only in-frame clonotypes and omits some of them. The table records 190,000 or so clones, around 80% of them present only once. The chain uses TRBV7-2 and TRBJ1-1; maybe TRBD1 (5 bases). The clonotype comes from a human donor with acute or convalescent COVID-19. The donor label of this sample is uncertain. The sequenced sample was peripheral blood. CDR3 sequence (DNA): TGTGCCAGCAGCTTACAGGGTATGGGAGCTTTCTTT. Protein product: CASSLQGMGAFF.